This TCR beta chain emerged from a study of blood T cell repertoires in COVID-19. Germline V CDR1 and CDR2: MNHEY, SVGEGT. CDR3 size: 16 residues. V lost 2 bases, J lost 7 bases, and 10 bases stayed unmatched. Measured with immunoSEQ multiplex PCR; TCRdb has only the in-frame clones, and not every one. The data show around 260,000 clones, about 89% seen once. The sample taken for sequencing was peripheral blood. The chain couples TRBV6-2 or TRBV6-3 to TRBJ2-1; 8 nucleotides line up with TRBD1. This TCR was sampled from a man aged 35 to 55 who had recovered from COVID-19. CDR3 coding DNA: TGTGCCAGCAGTTACGGGGCCAGGGGGCTTGTAAATGAGCAGTTCTTC. As protein: CASSYGARGLVNEQFF.